The 22 T cell receptor beta chains listed next were all sequenced from one sample in a study of regulatory T cells in long-lasting Graves disease. Time point defined: newly diagnosed GD, antithyroid drugs for less than 3 months. Generation of the TCR library employed RNA extracted from PBMCs. iRepertoire HTBI primers and Arm-PCR of CDR3 regions built TCR beta libraries. One entry per CDR3 protein results from TCRdb running MiXCR on the multiplex PCR reads. The sample yields about 450,000 distinct CDR3 sequences, 14% seen once. These same records also appear under a second study, on T cells in Graves' hyperthyroidism and ophthalmopathy.

Material: peripheral blood mononuclear cells (PBMCs), obtained at new diagnosis, from a patient treated with antithyroid drugs. These receptors were taken from a woman in her forties or fifties with Graves disease.

This clonotype came up a few times. The chain links TRBV20-1 to TRBJ1-2, with a possible D match to TRBD1 (5 bases). Germline CDR1 reads DFQATT; CDR2 reads SNEGSKA (reference sequence). CDR3 length: 14 amino acids. The V end was cut by 6 bases, the J end by 2 bases, with 16 bases between. CDR3 in DNA: TGCAGTGCCCCACGGGGGGGATCGAACTATGGCTACACCTTC. This encodes CSAPRGGSNYGYTF.

The sample holds many counts of this clonotype. The CDR3 spells CASSLDGTSLYQETQYF. The CDR3 DNA sequence: TGCGCCAGCAGCTTGGACGGGACTAGCTTGTACCAAGAGACCCAGTACTTC. This sequence joins TRBV5-1 and TRBJ2-5, with TRBD2 identical over 9 bases. The CDR3 has 17 amino acids. V lost 0 bases and J lost 0; bases outside the gene matches: 6. CDR1 and CDR2 (germline): SGHRS, YFSETQ.

The chain carries TRBV10-3 and TRBJ2-7; 14 nucleotides match TRBD2. The CDR3 has 15 amino acids. J was trimmed by 6 bases and V by 3 bases; bases with no gene match: 4. The V gene's germline CDR1 is ENHRY and CDR2 SYGVKD. The CDR3 nucleotides are TGTGCCATCAGTGACCCGGGACTAGCGGGAGTCGAGCAGTACTTC. Amino acids: CAISDPGLAGVEQYF.

V is TRBV29-1 and J is TRBJ1-1, with D possibly TRBD1 on 5 matching bases. CDR1 and CDR2 (germline): SQVTM, ANQGSEA. This CDR3 is built from 13 residues. Deletions cut 7 bases from V and 6 bases from J, with 18 bases between. The CDR3 loop reads CSGQPGTAPEAFF. The CDR3, as DNA: TGCAGCGGACAACCTGGGACCGCTCCTGAAGCTTTCTTT.

This clonotype was seen repeatedly, ten times or more. The chain uses TRBV6-1 and TRBJ2-5, with D possibly matching TRBD2 (6 bases). V was clipped by 5 bases and J by 0 bases, with 16 bases between them. The germline V gene encodes CDR1 MNHNS and CDR2 SASEGT. The CDR3 length is 16 residues. CDR3 sequence reads: CASSPDSGRHQETQYF. The CDR3 DNA reads TGTGCCAGCAGTCCTGACTCAGGGAGGCACCAAGAGACCCAGTACTTC.

The chain carries TRBV7-9 and TRBJ2-7; 7 bases are a match to TRBD1. J gave up 3 bases and V 5 bases, and 4 bases lay outside the gene matches. CDR3 length equals 13 residues. Germline assignment: CDR1 SEHNR and CDR2 FQNEAQ (reference sequence). In DNA, the CDR3 is TGTGCCAGCAGCCGGGACAGCGGCTACGAGCAGTACTTC. Residues: CASSRDSGYEQYF.

This clonotype was recorded many times. This chain joins TRBV2 and TRBJ2-4, with 7 bases lining up with TRBD2. Germline V lookup: CDR1 SNHLY, CDR2 FYNNEI. The CDR3 has 15 amino acids. V was clipped by 4 bases and J by 3 bases; unmatched bases: 6. CDR3 sequence (DNA): TGTGCCAGCAGTGCTGTCGCTAGCGGCAAAAACATTCAGTACTTC. This codes for CASSAVASGKNIQYF.

The chain employs TRBV20-1 and TRBJ2-1, with TRBD2 as a possible D gene (6 bases). Trimming left V 5 bases short and J 4 bases short, with 24 bases between. CDR1 DFQATT and CDR2 SNEGSKA come from the germline V gene (reference sequence). This CDR3 spans 17 amino acids. The CDR3 sequence is CSADGAEGPLEYNEQFF. CDR3 in DNA: TGCAGTGCTGACGGAGCGGAGGGGCCCCTAGAATACAATGAGCAGTTCTTC.

This chain uses TRBV29-1 with TRBJ1-2; a weak D match, TRBD1 (6 bases). V was trimmed by 5 bases and J by 4 bases, leaving 11 bases between them. CDR3 length: 12 amino acids. The germline V gene has CDR1 SQVTM and CDR2 ANQGSEA. The CDR3, as DNA: TGCAGCGTTTCGCGGACAGTCTATGGCTACACCTTC. Protein product: CSVSRTVYGYTF.

This clonotype showed up just a few times. This chain joins TRBV10-3 and TRBJ2-1; 12 bases agree with TRBD2. The V gene end was trimmed by 5 bases and the J gene end by 9 bases; junction bases not matched to a gene: 5. Germline V gene lookup returns CDR1 ENHRY and CDR2 SYGVKD. This CDR3 spans 14 amino acids. CDR3 DNA sequence: TGTGCCATCAGTCTGACTAGCGGGAGATTTGAGCAGTTCTTC. Its protein is CAISLTSGRFEQFF.

The J gene is TRBJ1-1, the V gene TRBV7-8, with D possibly being TRBD1 (5 bases). The CDR3 contains 14 residues. V lost 2 bases, J lost 6 bases, and 13 bases lay in between. Germline lookup yields CDR1 SGHVS and CDR2 FQNEAQ. CDR3 amino acids: CASSLLMTGAEAFF. CDR3 bases: TGTGCCAGCAGCTTACTTATGACGGGGGCTGAAGCTTTCTTT.

As to this clonotype: Since a much larger clone is just one base distant, this may be a read error. This sequence joins TRBV13 and TRBJ1-4, with D possibly being TRBD1 (5 bases). The V gene's germline CDR1 is PRHDT and CDR2 FYEKMQ (reference sequence). Trimming left V 0 bases short and J 8 bases short, with 10 bases between. There are 14 residues in the CDR3. The CDR3 coding sequence is TGTGCCAGCAGCTTAGGGCAGGGCGCCGAAAAACTGTTTTTT. Amino acid sequence: CASSLGQGAEKLFF.

At least ten counts were recorded for this clonotype. V is TRBV28 and J is TRBJ2-7; TRBD2 agrees at 10 bases. CDR1 MDHEN and CDR2 SYDVKM come from the germline V gene. The CDR3 loop spans 14 amino acids. J was trimmed by 2 bases and V by 6 bases; bases with no gene match: 4. CDR3 sequence reads: CASSLAGGTYEQYF. CDR3 in DNA: TGTGCCAGCAGCTTAGCGGGAGGCACCTACGAGCAGTACTTC.

To note about this clonotype: No DNA is shown, since the ends of the CDR3 on it are uncertain; the CDR3 is the one TCRdb lists. The CDR3 here is CASSTSTGSETQYF. The chain employs TRBV6-2 or TRBV6-3 and TRBJ2-5; the D call TRBD1 from the table was never checked on the DNA. A total of 14 residues make up the CDR3, ends included. CDR1 and CDR2 from the germline V gene are MNHEY and SVGEGT.

This clonotype appeared a few times. An end of the junction does not agree with germline; a read error may underlie this. This chain links TRBV6-2 or TRBV6-3 with TRBJ2-1, with TRBD2 matching 10 bases. CDR3 size: 18 residues. In germline, CDR1 is MNHEY, CDR2 SVGEGT. CDR3 sequence reads: CASSDSSGREYSYNEQFF. CDR3 nucleotide sequence: TGTGCCAGCAGTGACTCGAGCGGGAGGGAATACTCCTACAATGAGCAGTTCTTC.

This clonotype appeared many times. V is TRBV6-5 and J is TRBJ1-5; no clear D. V lost 0 bases and J 8 bases, leaving 14 bases between the germline ends. The CDR3 is made up of 15 amino acids. Per germline, CDR1 MNHEY and CDR2 SVGAGI. The CDR3 DNA is TGTGCCAGCAGTTACTCGTTCTCGGTAGGAGAGCCCCAGCATTTT. Translated, it gives CASSYSFSVGEPQHF.

This clonotype was detected ten times or more. The CDR3 spells CASSGPTDRAGELFF. The CDR3 DNA reads as TGCGCCAGCAGTGGGCCAACGGACAGGGCCGGGGAGCTGTTTTTT. The chain employs TRBV10-1 and TRBJ2-2; TRBD1 matches 8 bases. This CDR3 has 15 residues. Germline V gene sequence: CDR1 WNHNN, CDR2 SYGVQD (reference sequence). V shed 4 bases and J 6 bases; nucleotides not matched to a gene: 7.

In this sample, this clonotype turned up many times. The J gene is TRBJ2-7, the V gene TRBV20-1; D might be TRBD2 (6 bases). The CDR3 totals 14 residues. CDR1 and CDR2 from the germline V gene are DFQATT and SNEGSKA (reference sequence). The ends were cut back, 6 bases at V and 0 bases at J, with 15 bases in the middle. CDR3: CSAASETSSYEQYF. The CDR3 bases are TGCAGTGCGGCTAGCGAGACCTCCTCCTACGAGCAGTACTTC.

This clonotype showed up just a few times. The rearrangement joins TRBV4-1 to TRBJ2-1; 10 bases agree with TRBD2. The J segment lost 6 bases and the V segment lost 0 bases, leaving 8 bases of the junction unmatched. Per germline, CDR1 MGHRA and CDR2 YSYEKL. This CDR3 has 17 amino acids. The CDR3 coding sequence is TGCGCCAGCAGCCAAGATATACTAGCGGGACTGTCCAATGAGCAGTTCTTC. Translated, it gives CASSQDILAGLSNEQFF.

The chain recombines TRBV5-1 with TRBJ2-2, with D uncertain. This CDR3 region has 16 residues. Between the trimmed V and J ends, which lost 1 base and 1 base, there was a span of 11 bases. Germline V gene data show CDR1 as SGHRS and CDR2 as YFSETQ. CDR3: CASSLSSAGNTGELFF. The CDR3 DNA sequence: TGCGCCAGCAGCTTGAGCTCCGCCGGGAACACCGGGGAGCTGTTTTTT.

In its sample, this clonotype was seen many times. The rearrangement links TRBV5-1 to TRBJ2-1; 7 bases match TRBD2. The CDR3 consists of 15 residues. Germline values: CDR1 SGHRS, CDR2 YFSETQ. The V and J ends lost 4 bases and 0 bases, in that order; junction bases with no gene match: 4. CDR3 nucleotide sequence: TGCGCCAGCAGCAGCGGGATACTCTCCTACAATGAGCAGTTCTTC. Residues: CASSSGILSYNEQFF. The variable domain in full, with the rest retrieved from reference TRBV5-1 and TRBJ2-1, is KAGVTQTPRYLIKTRGQQVTLSCSPISGHRSVSWYQQTPGQGLQFLFEYFSETQRNKGNFPGRFSGRQFSNSRSEMNVSTLELGDSALYLCASSSGILSYNEQFFGPGTRLTVL.

This clonotype was seen at least ten times. The V and J genes are TRBV5-1 and TRBJ2-3, with 10 bases that match TRBD2. Trimming removed 0 bases from V and 3 bases from J; junction bases left unmatched: 7. The CDR3 is 17 amino acids. Germline V gives CDR1 SGHRS, CDR2 YFSETQ. Written as DNA, the CDR3 is TGCGCCAGCAGCTTGGTATTAGCGGGAGGTGGGACAGATACGCAGTATTTT. Residues: CASSLVLAGGGTDTQYF.